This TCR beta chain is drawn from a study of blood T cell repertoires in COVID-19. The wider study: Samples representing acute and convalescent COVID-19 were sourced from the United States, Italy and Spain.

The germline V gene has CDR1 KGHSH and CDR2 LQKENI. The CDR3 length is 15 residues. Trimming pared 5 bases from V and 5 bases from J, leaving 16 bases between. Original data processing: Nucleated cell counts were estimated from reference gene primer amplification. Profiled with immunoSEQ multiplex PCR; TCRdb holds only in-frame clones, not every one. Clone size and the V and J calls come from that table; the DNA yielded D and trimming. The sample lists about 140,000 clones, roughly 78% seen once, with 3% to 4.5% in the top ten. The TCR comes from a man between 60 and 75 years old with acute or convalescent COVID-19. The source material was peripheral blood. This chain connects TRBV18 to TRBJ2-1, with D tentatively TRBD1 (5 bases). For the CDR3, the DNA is TGTGCCAGCTCAGTAACAGGTGTAGGGAACAATGAGCAGTTCTTC. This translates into CASSVTGVGNNEQFF.